This T cell receptor (beta chain) was obtained from a study of cytotoxic CD8 clonotypes in ibrutinib-treated CLL. Study information: Of the patients, 11 were relapsed/refractory, under 16 treatment-naive and about 17 IGHV unmutated. Mean yields were almost 260,000 productive templates and 94,082 productive rearrangements per sample.

Depths of 1 in 200,000 to 1 in 1 million T cells were the sequencing target. The protocol was immunoSEQ multiplex PCR, while the TCRdb copy is restricted to in-frame clones and leaves out a portion. The table shows 150,000 or so clones, with 60% to 80% occurring only once. This sequence originates from a human donor with chronic lymphocytic leukemia. The material sequenced was PBMCs, taken after 12 months of ibrutinib treatment.

CDR3 sequence (DNA): TGTGCCAGTAGAGGAGTAGGGGCGTGGGATGGCTACACCTTC. It yields the protein CASRGVGAWDGYTF. This chain uses TRBV19 with TRBJ1-2, with TRBD1 as a possible D gene (5 bases). The V gene lost 6 bases and the J gene lost 6 bases, with 17 bases spanning the gap. CDR3 length: 14 residues. Germline CDR1 reads LNHDA; CDR2 reads SQIVND (reference sequence).